This TCR beta chain was retrieved from a study of blood T cell repertoires in COVID-19. The wider study: The samples span acute and convalescent COVID-19 from the United States, Italy and Spain. From T cells, B-cell-depleted T cells, or PBMCs came the material, which was cDNA or gDNA.

The germline CDR1 and CDR2 sequences are SEHNR and FQNEAQ (reference sequence). The CDR3 covers 15 residues. Trimming took 5 bases from V and 7 from J; bases not matched to a gene: 8. This clone has just a few counts. In the original processing: It was from reference gene primer amplification that nucleated cell counts were estimated. This table comes from immunoSEQ multiplex PCR, and its TCRdb copy is limited to in-frame clones, with some not included. The DNA was the basis for D and trimming; V, J and clone size are from that table. The table shows roughly 250,000 clones, with approximately 79% occurring only once.

The origin of this receptor is a woman aged 80 or older with active or convalescent COVID-19. Sequencing input: peripheral blood. The chain uses TRBV7-9 and TRBJ1-4; the match to TRBD1 covers 9 bases. DNA for the CDR3: TGTGCCAGCAGCCCCGAGGGACAGGGCACTGAAAAACTGTTTTTT. It codes for CASSPEGQGTEKLFF.